The 8 T cell receptor beta chains below all came from one sample that was sequenced in a study of cytomegalovirus exposure and HLA in healthy donors. The PCR employed 60 Vbeta primers together with 13 Jbeta primers. Repertoires were generated with immunoSEQ multiplex PCR, while TCRdb's copy carries only in-frame clones and drops some. The repertoire includes approximately 100,000 clones, over 70% of them detected once, and roughly 9.7% sits in the top ten. Material for sequencing was PBMCs. The origin of the receptors is a man between 18 and 29 years old in good health and CMV-seropositive.

V gene TRBV2 combines with J gene TRBJ1-5; 10 bases align to TRBD1. V lost 3 bases, J lost 3 bases, and 5 bases stayed unmatched. The CDR3 spans 16 residues. Germline V CDR1 and CDR2: SNHLY, FYNNEI. The CDR3 spells CASSDLGQGPNQPQHF. The CDR3 nucleotides read TGTGCCAGCAGTGATTTGGGACAGGGGCCCAATCAGCCCCAGCATTTT. The full variable domain, its missing parts supplied by reference TRBV2 and TRBJ1-5, is EPEVTQTPSHQVTQMGQEVILRCVPISNHLYFYWYRQILGQKVEFLVSFYNNEISEKSEIFDDQFSVERPDGSNFTLKIRSTKLEDSAMYFCASSDLGQGPNQPQHFGDGTRLSIL.

The V call is TRBV25-1, the J call TRBJ1-5; D perhaps matches TRBD1 (5 bases). The germline V and J ends were trimmed by 3 bases and 5 bases, with 11 bases remaining between them. Germline V lookup: CDR1 MGHDK, CDR2 SYGVNS. The CDR3 consists of 14 residues. The CDR3 DNA reads TGTGCCAGCAGTGAGGAAACAGGTGATCAGCCCCAGCATTTT. This codes for CASSEETGDQPQHF. Variable domain in full (rest from reference TRBV25-1 and TRBJ1-5): EADIYQTPRYLVIGTGKKITLECSQTMGHDKMYWYQQDPGMELHLIHYSYGVNSTEKGDLSSESTVSRIRTEHFPLTLESARPSHTSQYLCASSEETGDQPQHFGDGTRLSIL.

This chain links TRBV2 with TRBJ1-5; 11 bases fit TRBD1. This CDR3 has 16 amino acids. In germline, CDR1 is SNHLY, CDR2 FYNNEI. With 0 bases clipped from V and 11 bases from J, the junction kept 9 bases outside the gene matches. CDR3 in DNA: TGTGCCAGCAGTGAAGCGGGGGGACAGGGGGTGGGTTCCCAGCATTTT. This translates into CASSEAGGQGVGSQHF.

CDR3 amino acids: CASRTVGGTNYGYTF. Here the CDR3 DNA reads TGTGCCAGCAGGACGGTGGGAGGAACTAACTATGGCTACACCTTC. This sequence joins TRBV28 and TRBJ1-2; D unclear. This CDR3 contains 15 residues. V lost 6 bases and J 0 bases, leaving 14 bases between the germline ends. CDR1 is MDHEN and CDR2 is SYDVKM in the germline V gene.

The chain joins TRBV6-1 to TRBJ2-1; perhaps TRBD1 as D (5 bases). The CDR3 has 13 residues. V gave up 7 bases and J gave up 0 bases, with 7 bases separating them. In germline, CDR1 is MNHNS, CDR2 SASEGT. CDR3 sequence (DNA): TGTGCCAGCATGGGGCGCTCCTACAATGAGCAGTTCTTC. As protein: CASMGRSYNEQFF.

This clone was detected only a few times. The chain links TRBV19 to TRBJ2-3, with 9 bases lining up with TRBD1. V was clipped by 7 bases and J by 5 bases; unmatched bases: 10. This CDR3 has 15 residues. Germline CDR1 is LNHDA and CDR2 is SQIVND (reference sequence). Here the CDR3 DNA reads TGTGCCAGTAAAGACATGGGACAGGGCGGAGATACGCAGTATTTT. Its translation is CASKDMGQGGDTQYF.

This clone has a handful of counts. J is TRBJ1-4 and V is TRBV6-1; D is undetermined. Germline V gives CDR1 MNHNS, CDR2 SASEGT. The CDR3 contains 10 residues. Trimming took 8 bases from V and 7 from J, leaving 5 bases between them. CDR3 DNA sequence: TGTGCCAGCGGAGGTGAAAAACTGTTTTTT. Its translation: CASGGEKLFF.

V is TRBV19 and J is TRBJ1-4; D is unresolved. V was clipped by 0 bases and J by 7 bases, with 15 bases between them. The CDR3 consists of 16 residues. Germline values: CDR1 LNHDA, CDR2 SQIVND (reference sequence). CDR3 protein: CASSIDFNSGTEKLFF. The CDR3 DNA reads as TGTGCCAGTAGTATAGATTTCAACAGTGGTACTGAAAAACTGTTTTTT.